One and the same sample provided the 6 T cell receptor beta chains below, sequenced in a study of healthy donors' naive CD4 and CD8 T cells. TCR libraries were built from about 500 ng of total RNA by linear amplification. TCRdb re-called the reads through MiXCR, storing one row per CDR3 protein. The sample holds around 200,000 distinct CDR3 sequences, around 70% seen once. Sequencing was done on a sample of naive CD4+ and CD8+ T cells sorted from blood, pooled from several donors. The receptors derive from a pool of human donors in good health; the sample pools cells from several healthy donors.

This clonotype was seen a handful of times. The rearrangement joins TRBV5-7 to TRBJ1-1; 7 bases fit TRBD1. TRBV5-7 is an open reading frame whose function is uncertain. V shed 0 bases and J 0 bases; nucleotides not matched to a gene: 14. The CDR3 is 19 residues long. DNA for the CDR3: TGTGCCAGCAGCTTGGAGGCCGGGACAGAGAAGGAGGTGAACACTGAAGCTTTCTTT. Protein product: CASSLEAGTEKEVNTEAFF.

CDR3 sequence: CASSLGTDTDTQYF. CDR3 nucleotides: TGCGCCAGCAGCTTGGGGACAGACACAGATACGCAGTATTTT. V usage is TRBV5-1 and J usage is TRBJ2-3; tentatively, D is TRBD1 (6 bases). V lost 0 bases and J 2 bases, leaving 7 bases between the germline ends. CDR1 SGHRS and CDR2 YFSETQ come from the germline V gene. There are 14 residues in the CDR3.

The gene calls are TRBV19 and TRBJ2-7; 13 nucleotides line up with TRBD2. J was trimmed by 3 bases and V by 5 bases; bases with no gene match: 4. Germline V gives CDR1 LNHDA, CDR2 SQIVND (reference sequence). This CDR3 contains 15 residues. CDR3 nucleotide sequence: TGTGCCAGTAGTGCCGGACTAGCGGGGGTCTACGAGCAGTACTTC. Translation gives CASSAGLAGVYEQYF.

The genes are TRBV20-1 and TRBJ2-1; 12 bases are a match to TRBD2. V lost 5 bases to trimming and J lost 6 bases; unmatched junction nucleotides: 14. The CDR3 spans 17 residues. The germline V gene has CDR1 DFQATT and CDR2 SNEGSKA (reference sequence). CDR3 coding DNA: TGCAGTGCTTCTTGGACTAGCGGGGAGACCCGGGGCAATGAGCAGTTCTTC. Translated: CSASWTSGETRGNEQFF.

This clonotype was seen a single time. The V and J genes are TRBV29-1 and TRBJ2-3; 9 bases line up with TRBD2. CDR1 SQVTM and CDR2 ANQGSEA come from the germline V gene. The V and J ends lost 4 bases and 6 bases, in that order; junction bases with no gene match: 11. This CDR3 contains 15 residues. The CDR3 loop is CSVGVVSSGMDTQYF. CDR3 sequence (DNA): TGCAGCGTTGGTGTTGTCTCTAGCGGGATGGATACGCAGTATTTT.

V gene TRBV29-1 combines with J gene TRBJ2-4, with D possibly being TRBD2 (5 bases). Germline CDR1 and CDR2: SQVTM and ANQGSEA. The CDR3 contains 14 residues. V lost 7 bases and J 0 bases, leaving 13 bases between the germline ends. CDR3 in DNA: TGCAGCGCCCTGCGTGGACTAGCCAAAAACATTCAGTACTTC. Amino acid sequence: CSALRGLAKNIQYF.